One and the same sample provided the 10 T cell receptor beta chains below, sequenced in a study of sequential checkpoint blockade in melanoma. Sample treatment: randomized to nivolumab then ipilimumab (arm A) or the reverse (arm B). Sequencing used immunoSEQ multiplex PCR; TCRdb keeps in-frame clones, though not all of them. The table has approximately 20,000 clones, about 27% seen once. This specimen consisted of tumor tissue (inferred from file names), obtained from a patient given nivolumab and ipilimumab in sequence. These receptors came from a human donor with melanoma.

The chain links TRBV28 to TRBJ2-1, with 8 bases identical to TRBD2. Unmatched junction bases numbered 3, after V lost 4 bases and J lost 4 bases. The CDR3 is 14 amino acids. Germline-derived CDR1 and CDR2 are MDHEN and SYDVKM. The CDR3 loop reads CASSYGGGYNEQFF. Here the CDR3 DNA reads TGTGCCAGCAGTTACGGGGGGGGTTACAATGAGCAGTTCTTC.

The chain employs TRBV19 and TRBJ1-4, with 9 positions matching TRBD1. Germline V gene data show CDR1 as LNHDA and CDR2 as SQIVND (reference sequence). The CDR3 contains 13 residues. Trimming cost V 9 bases and J 8 bases; bases outside gene matches: 7. DNA of the CDR3: TGTGCCAGCTCGGACAGGGGTAGGGAAAAACTGTTTTTT. Protein product: CASSDRGREKLFF.

This clone was detected a few times. The CDR3 loop is CATSRDRGYNEQFF. For the CDR3, the DNA is TGTGCCACCAGCAGGGACAGGGGTTACAATGAGCAGTTCTTC. The rearrangement joins TRBV15 to TRBJ2-1, with TRBD1 identical over 9 bases. V trimming: 3 bases; J trimming: 4 bases; junction bases outside the gene matches: 1. Looked up from germline, CDR1 is LNHNV and CDR2 is YYDKDF (reference sequence). CDR3 length equals 14 residues.

This clone was recorded a few times. The chain carries TRBV6-8 and TRBJ2-7; D remains ambiguous. V lost 6 bases and J 1 base, leaving 16 bases between the germline ends. Germline V gene sequence: CDR1 MNHGY, CDR2 SAAAGT. The CDR3 spans 15 residues. The CDR3 sequence: CASSPVGLSSYEQYF. Here the CDR3 DNA reads TGTGCCAGCAGCCCCGTAGGCTTATCTTCCTACGAGCAGTACTTC.

In this sample, this clone turned up many times. The V gene is TRBV11-3, the J gene TRBJ2-3; D is possibly TRBD1 (6 bases). This CDR3 has 16 amino acids. Germline assignment: CDR1 SGHNT and CDR2 YENEEA. V was clipped by 7 bases and J by 2 bases, with 19 bases between them. The CDR3 here is CASNADSSEITDTQYF. The DNA of the CDR3 is TGTGCCAGCAACGCGGACAGTTCTGAGATCACAGATACGCAGTATTTT. Full variable domain (remainder filled in from reference TRBV11-3 and TRBJ2-3): EAGVVQSPRYKIIEKKQPVAFWCNPISGHNTLYWYLQNLGQGPELLIRYENEEAVDDSQLPKDRFSAERLKGVDSTLKIQPAELGDSAVYLCASNADSSEITDTQYFGPGTRLTVL.

This clone was seen only a few times. V usage is TRBV6-8 and J usage is TRBJ1-1; 10 bases are a match to TRBD1. The CDR3 consists of 13 residues. Germline V gene data show CDR1 as MNHGY and CDR2 as SAAAGT. With V trimmed by 2 bases and J by 6 bases, 0 bases remained unmatched. CDR3 protein: CASSYGQGAEAFF. CDR3 bases: TGTGCCAGCAGTTACGGACAGGGGGCTGAAGCTTTCTTT.

As to this clone: An end of the junction differs from the germline gene, which may be a read error. This chain links TRBV6-8 with TRBJ1-1, with 7 positions matching TRBD1. From germline, CDR1 is MNHGY and CDR2 SAAAGT. CDR3 length: 12 residues. CDR3 loop: CAISARGYEAFF. CDR3 sequence (DNA): TGTGCCATCAGTGCCAGGGGGTATGAAGCTTTCTTT.

The sample holds one count of this clone. The V gene is TRBV14, the J gene TRBJ2-1, with 9 bases matching TRBD2. The CDR3 runs to 16 residues. Germline assignment: CDR1 SGHDN and CDR2 FVKESK. V lost 0 bases and J lost 9; bases outside the gene matches: 9. In DNA, the CDR3 is TGTGCCAGCAGCCAAGACTGGCTAGCGGGACGAGGTGAGCAGTTCTTC. It yields the protein CASSQDWLAGRGEQFF.

The chain combines TRBV18 with TRBJ1-3; TRBD1 is a possible D gene (6 bases). V lost 3 bases, J lost 0 bases, and 18 bases lay in between. The CDR3 consists of 18 residues. Looked up from germline, CDR1 is KGHSH and CDR2 is LQKENI. CDR3 protein: CASSPRGGATISGNTIYF. The CDR3 coding sequence is TGTGCCAGCTCACCTCGAGGGGGGGCCACCATCTCTGGAAACACCATATATTTT.

This chain uses TRBV2 with TRBJ2-7; D gene uncertain. The germline V gene has CDR1 SNHLY and CDR2 FYNNEI. The germline V and J ends were trimmed by 1 base and 6 bases, with 7 bases remaining between them. CDR3 length: 12 residues. The CDR3 region has the DNA TGTGCCAGCAGTGAAGGGATTGGCGAGCAGTACTTC. Its protein product is CASSEGIGEQYF.